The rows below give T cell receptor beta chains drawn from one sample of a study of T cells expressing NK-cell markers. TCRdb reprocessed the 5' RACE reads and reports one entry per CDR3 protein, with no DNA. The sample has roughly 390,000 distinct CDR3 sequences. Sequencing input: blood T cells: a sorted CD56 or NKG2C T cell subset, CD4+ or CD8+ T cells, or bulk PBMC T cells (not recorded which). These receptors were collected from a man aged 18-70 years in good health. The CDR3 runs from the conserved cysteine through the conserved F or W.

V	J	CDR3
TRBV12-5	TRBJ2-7	CASGLDPWGPTYEQYF
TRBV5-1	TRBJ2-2	CASSWGQGRSGELFF
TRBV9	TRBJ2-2	CASSVDYRVLFF
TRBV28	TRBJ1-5	CASSPEGRAGGQPQHF
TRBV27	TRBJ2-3	CASSGLVFDTQYF
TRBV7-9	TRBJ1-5	CASSPTGGDQPQHF
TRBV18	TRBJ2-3	CASSPGPGTQYF
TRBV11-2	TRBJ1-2	CASRLDRLANYGYTF
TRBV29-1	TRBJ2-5	CSVARDRGATETQYF
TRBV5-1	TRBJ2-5	CASSSGVGKYF
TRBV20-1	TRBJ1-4	CSARGGQGSLEKLFF
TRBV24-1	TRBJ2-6	CATSDSIMTGPGANVLTF
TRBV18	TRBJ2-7	CASSPHPSSGTGEVEQYF